The sequence of this T cell receptor beta chain was determined in a study of identical twins. TCRdb re-called the 5' RACE reads with MiXCR, one entry per CDR3 protein. The sample yields around 490,000 distinct CDR3 sequences, roughly 15% seen once. V lost 0 bases and J 0 bases, leaving 5 bases between the germline ends. Germline V gene data show CDR1 as SGHVS and CDR2 as FQNEAQ. This CDR3 comprises 14 residues. Study outcomes and limitations: Potential partial confounding of zero-insertion analyses by invariant MAIT and iNKT cells was noted.

Concerning this clonotype itself: Its specificity is unknown.

These data were also filed under a second study, of yellow fever vaccine responses in identical twins.

The sequencing sample was made of CD4+ T cells sorted from blood. The chain is built from TRBV7-8 and TRBJ1-2; D is unclear. The sequence came from a young woman in good health. The chain's CDR3 is CASSLAEANYGYTF. Here the CDR3 DNA reads TGTGCCAGCAGCTTAGCTGAGGCTAACTATGGCTACACCTTC.